The 17 T cell receptor beta chains reported below all come from one sample, sequenced in a study of blood T cell repertoires in COVID-19. The assay was immunoSEQ multiplex PCR, and TCRdb's table has in-frame clones only and misses some. The sample comprises roughly 76,000 clones, 85% to 90% of which are singletons, and 1.2% rests with the top ten. Sequenced material: PBMCs or T cells enriched from blood (not recorded which). The source of these receptors is a woman between 50 and 59 years old with acute COVID-19.

The genes are TRBV13 and TRBJ2-5; 8 bases map to TRBD2. In germline, CDR1 is PRHDT, CDR2 FYEKMQ (reference sequence). This CDR3 is built from 15 residues. V trimming: 5 bases; J trimming: 1 base; junction bases outside the gene matches: 6. CDR3 in amino acids: CASSSTGTSQETQYF. Written as DNA, the CDR3 is TGTGCCAGCAGCAGCACCGGGACTAGCCAAGAGACCCAGTACTTC.

In this sample, this clone turned up a few times. The chain uses TRBV11-3 and TRBJ2-3, with a weak D call TRBD1 (6 bases). The germline gives CDR1 SGHNT, CDR2 YENEEA. Trimming removed 1 base from V and 9 bases from J, with 11 bases in between. This CDR3 contains 13 residues. CDR3 nucleotides: TGTGCCAGCAGCTTAGCCCCTGGGGGCACGCAGTATTTT. This encodes CASSLAPGGTQYF. Using reference TRBV11-3 and TRBJ2-3 for the parts outside the CDR3, the full variable domain is EAGVVQSPRYKIIEKKQPVAFWCNPISGHNTLYWYLQNLGQGPELLIRYENEEAVDDSQLPKDRFSAERLKGVDSTLKIQPAELGDSAVYLCASSLAPGGTQYFGPGTRLTVL.

The CDR3 loop is CASSPPGGQGYIQYF. The CDR3, as DNA: TGTGCCAGTAGTCCCCCAGGGGGACAGGGGTACATTCAGTACTTC. This sequence joins TRBV19 and TRBJ2-4; 10 bases are a match to TRBD1. The germline CDR1 and CDR2 sequences are LNHDA and SQIVND (reference sequence). V trimming: 5 bases; J trimming: 8 bases; junction bases outside the gene matches: 9. The CDR3 loop spans 15 amino acids.

The chain has TRBV29-1 and TRBJ1-4; no clear D. There are 13 residues in the CDR3. The V and J ends lost 6 bases and 0 bases respectively, with 8 bases between them. Per germline, CDR1 SQVTM and CDR2 ANQGSEA. CDR3 in amino acids: CSVVPATNEKLFF. The CDR3 DNA reads as TGCAGCGTCGTTCCAGCAACTAATGAAAAACTGTTTTTT.

J is TRBJ1-2 and V is TRBV9, with a tentative D call TRBD1 (5 bases). This CDR3 has 13 amino acids. V was clipped by 4 bases and J by 4 bases, with 11 bases between them. Germline CDR1 reads SGDLS; CDR2 reads YYNGEE. CDR3: CASSSAGGYGYTF. The DNA for the CDR3 is TGTGCCAGCAGCTCCGCGGGGGGCTATGGCTACACCTTC.

This chain links TRBV7-3 with TRBJ1-4, with 7 positions matching TRBD1. V shed 2 bases, J shed 7 bases, and the junction held 4 bases outside the gene matches. Germline CDR1 and CDR2: SGHTA and FQGTGA. The CDR3 covers 14 residues. The CDR3 DNA reads TGTGCCAGCAGCTTAGGACCAGGGGGTGAAAAACTGTTTTTT. Protein product: CASSLGPGGEKLFF.

The CDR3, as DNA: TGTGCCAGCAGCCCTCGACAGGGGTTGAATGGCTACACCTTC. Its protein product is CASSPRQGLNGYTF. The gene calls are TRBV11-3 and TRBJ1-2; TRBD1 agrees at 8 bases. This CDR3 region has 14 residues. Germline lookup yields CDR1 SGHNT and CDR2 YENEEA. J gave up 6 bases and V 5 bases, and 8 bases lay outside the gene matches. Supplemented by reference TRBV11-3 and TRBJ1-2, the full variable domain reads EAGVVQSPRYKIIEKKQPVAFWCNPISGHNTLYWYLQNLGQGPELLIRYENEEAVDDSQLPKDRFSAERLKGVDSTLKIQPAELGDSAVYLCASSPRQGLNGYTFGSGTRLTVV.

The V call is TRBV11-2, the J call TRBJ2-1, with D uncertain. Trimming took 6 bases from V and 6 from J, leaving 15 bases between them. Germline lookup yields CDR1 SGHAT and CDR2 FQNNGV. This CDR3 contains 14 residues. CDR3 region: CASREPEFFNEQFF. DNA of the CDR3: TGTGCCAGCAGGGAGCCGGAATTCTTCAATGAGCAGTTCTTC.

The chain joins TRBV5-1 to TRBJ2-1, with 8 bases identical to TRBD2. Germline V gives CDR1 SGHRS, CDR2 YFSETQ. J gave up 3 bases and V 4 bases, and 9 bases lay outside the gene matches. The length of the CDR3 is 16 residues. The CDR3 is CASSRTTSVGYNEQFF. CDR3 DNA: TGCGCCAGCAGCAGAACGACTAGCGTCGGCTACAATGAGCAGTTCTTC.

Here the CDR3 DNA reads TGTGCCAGCAGCTTAGAGGCTAGCGGGTACAATGAGCAGTTCTTC. This gives the protein CASSLEASGYNEQFF. This sequence joins TRBV7-2 and TRBJ2-1; 8 bases map to TRBD2. The V and J ends lost 1 base and 4 bases, in that order; junction bases with no gene match: 3. CDR3 size: 15 residues. Germline V gives CDR1 SGHTA, CDR2 FQGNSA. Full variable domain (outside the CDR3, taken from reference TRBV7-2 and TRBJ2-1): GAGVSQSPSNKVTEKGKDVELRCDPISGHTALYWYRQSLGQGLEFLIYFQGNSAPDKSGLPSDRFSAERTGGSVSTLTIQRTQQEDSAVYLCASSLEASGYNEQFFGPGTRLTVL.

The rearrangement uses TRBV27 and TRBJ2-3; 8 nucleotides match TRBD2. Germline assignment: CDR1 MNHEY and CDR2 SMNVEV (reference sequence). The CDR3 has 15 amino acids. V shed 1 base, J shed 4 bases, and the junction held 4 bases outside the gene matches. The CDR3 bases are TGTGCCAGCAGTTTATTCGGGAGGGCCGCAGATACGCAGTATTTT. This codes for CASSLFGRAADTQYF.

The CDR3: CASSRTGTSLDTQYF. The CDR3 region has the DNA TGTGCCAGCAGTCGAACCGGGACTAGCTTAGATACGCAGTATTTT. The V call is TRBV11-2, the J call TRBJ2-3, with 9 nucleotides matching TRBD2. The length of the CDR3 is 15 residues. V shed 6 bases, J shed 5 bases, and the junction held 9 bases outside the gene matches. Looked up from germline, CDR1 is SGHAT and CDR2 is FQNNGV.

This clone is a singleton in its sample. V is TRBV12-3 or TRBV12-4 and J is TRBJ2-3; the D is unclear. The CDR3 contains 11 residues. V dropped 3 bases and J dropped 5 bases, with 3 bases sitting between them. The CDR3: CASSFRDTQYF. In DNA, the CDR3 is TGTGCCAGCAGTTTTCGAGATACGCAGTATTTT.

The rearrangement uses TRBV13 and TRBJ2-7; D remains ambiguous. CDR1 is PRHDT and CDR2 is FYEKMQ in the germline V gene (reference sequence). V lost 3 bases and J lost 6, with 6 bases in between. The CDR3 extends over 11 amino acids. CDR3 in amino acids: CASSFLSEQYF. DNA for the CDR3: TGTGCCAGCAGCTTCCTGAGCGAGCAGTACTTC.

The V call is TRBV14, the J call TRBJ2-1; perhaps TRBD2 as D (5 bases). Germline V CDR1 and CDR2: SGHDN, FVKESK. The CDR3 totals 16 residues. V was cut by 1 base and J by 3 bases, with 13 bases left in between. CDR3 in amino acids: CASSQVGGRIYNEQFF. DNA for the CDR3: TGTGCCAGCAGCCAAGTCGGAGGCCGCATCTACAATGAGCAGTTCTTC. Supplemented by reference TRBV14 and TRBJ2-1, the full variable domain reads EAGVTQFPSHSVIEKGQTVTLRCDPISGHDNLYWYRRVMGKEIKFLLHFVKESKQDESGMPNNRFLAERTGGTYSTLKVQPAELEDSGVYFCASSQVGGRIYNEQFFGPGTRLTVL.

The chain is built from TRBV6-5 and TRBJ2-7; TRBD2 might be the D (6 bases). The CDR3 is 15 residues long. Looked up from germline, CDR1 is MNHEY and CDR2 is SVGAGI. The V end was cut by 3 bases, the J end by 3 bases, with 15 bases between. In DNA, the CDR3 is TGTGCCAGCAGTTATTCTAATTCGGGAGTCTACGAGCAGTACTTC. It specifies CASSYSNSGVYEQYF.

The chain joins TRBV7-2 to TRBJ2-1, with 8 bases aligning to TRBD2. This CDR3 contains 15 residues. The ends lost 1 base at V and 5 bases at J; junction bases unmatched: 4. Germline lookup yields CDR1 SGHTA and CDR2 FQGNSA. The CDR3 nucleotides are TGTGCCAGCAGCTTAGGAAGCGGGAGTAACAATGAGCAGTTCTTC. Its protein product is CASSLGSGSNNEQFF.